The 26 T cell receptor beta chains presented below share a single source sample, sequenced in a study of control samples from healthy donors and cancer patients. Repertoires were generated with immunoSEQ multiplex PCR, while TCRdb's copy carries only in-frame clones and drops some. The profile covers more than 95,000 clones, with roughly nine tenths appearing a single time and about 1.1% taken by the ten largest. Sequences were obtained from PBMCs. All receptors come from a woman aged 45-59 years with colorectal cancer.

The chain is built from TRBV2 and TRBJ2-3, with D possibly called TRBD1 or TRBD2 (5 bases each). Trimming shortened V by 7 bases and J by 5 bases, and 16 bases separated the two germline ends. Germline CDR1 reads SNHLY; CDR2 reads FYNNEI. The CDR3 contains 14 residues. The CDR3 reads CASTAQAGGDTQYF. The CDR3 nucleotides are TGTGCCAGCACGGCACAGGCCGGAGGAGATACGCAGTATTTT. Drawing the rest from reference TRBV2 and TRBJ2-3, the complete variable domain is EPEVTQTPSHQVTQMGQEVILRCVPISNHLYFYWYRQILGQKVEFLVSFYNNEISEKSEIFDDQFSVERPDGSNFTLKIRSTKLEDSAMYFCASTAQAGGDTQYFGPGTRLTVL.

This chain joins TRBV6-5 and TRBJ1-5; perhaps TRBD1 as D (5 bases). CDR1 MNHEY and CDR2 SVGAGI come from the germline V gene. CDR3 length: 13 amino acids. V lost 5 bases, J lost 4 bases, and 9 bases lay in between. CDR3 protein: CASSRGGNQPQHF. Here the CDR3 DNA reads TGTGCCAGCAGTCGGGGGGGGAATCAGCCCCAGCATTTT.

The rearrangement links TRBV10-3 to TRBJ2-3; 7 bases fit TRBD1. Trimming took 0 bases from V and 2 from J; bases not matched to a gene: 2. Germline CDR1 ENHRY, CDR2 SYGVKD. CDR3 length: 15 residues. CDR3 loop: CAISESTGYTDTQYF. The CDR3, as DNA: TGTGCCATCAGTGAGTCGACAGGGTACACAGATACGCAGTATTTT.

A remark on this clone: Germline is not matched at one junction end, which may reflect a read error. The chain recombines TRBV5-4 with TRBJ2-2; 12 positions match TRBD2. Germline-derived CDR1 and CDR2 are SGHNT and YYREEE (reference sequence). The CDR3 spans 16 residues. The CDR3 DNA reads TGTGCCAGCAGCTTTGGACTAGCGGGGAACGCCGGGGAGCTGTTTTTT. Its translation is CASSFGLAGNAGELFF.

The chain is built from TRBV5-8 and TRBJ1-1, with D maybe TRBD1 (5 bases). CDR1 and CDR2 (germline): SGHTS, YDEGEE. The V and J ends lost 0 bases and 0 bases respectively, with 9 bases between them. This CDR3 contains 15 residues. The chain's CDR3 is CASSLGGHMNTEAFF. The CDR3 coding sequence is TGTGCCAGCAGCTTGGGCGGACACATGAACACTGAAGCTTTCTTT.

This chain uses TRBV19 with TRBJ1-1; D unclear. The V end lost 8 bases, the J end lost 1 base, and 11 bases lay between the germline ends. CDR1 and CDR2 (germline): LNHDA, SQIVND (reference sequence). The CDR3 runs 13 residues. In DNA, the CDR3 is TGTGCCAGTGGAAGCGGACCGAACACTGAAGCTTTCTTT. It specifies CASGSGPNTEAFF.

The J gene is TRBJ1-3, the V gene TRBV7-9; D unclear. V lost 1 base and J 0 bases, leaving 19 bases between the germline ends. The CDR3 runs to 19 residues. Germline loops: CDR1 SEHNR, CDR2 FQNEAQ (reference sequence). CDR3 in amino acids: CASSLVSPSPLGSGNTIYF. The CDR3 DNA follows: TGTGCCAGCAGCTTAGTGAGCCCCTCCCCCCTGGGCTCTGGAAACACCATATATTTT.

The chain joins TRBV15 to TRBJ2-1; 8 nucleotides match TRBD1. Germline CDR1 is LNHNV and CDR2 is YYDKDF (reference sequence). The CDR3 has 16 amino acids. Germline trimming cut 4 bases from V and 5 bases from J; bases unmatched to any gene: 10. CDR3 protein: CATSKNTGGKDNEQFF. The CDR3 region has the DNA TGTGCCACCAGCAAAAATACAGGGGGTAAGGACAATGAGCAGTTCTTC. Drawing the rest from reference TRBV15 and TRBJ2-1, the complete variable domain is DAMVIQNPRYQVTQFGKPVTLSCSQTLNHNVMYWYQQKSSQAPKLLFHYYDKDFNNEADTPDNFQSRRPNTSFCFLDIRSPGLGDTAMYLCATSKNTGGKDNEQFFGPGTRLTVL.

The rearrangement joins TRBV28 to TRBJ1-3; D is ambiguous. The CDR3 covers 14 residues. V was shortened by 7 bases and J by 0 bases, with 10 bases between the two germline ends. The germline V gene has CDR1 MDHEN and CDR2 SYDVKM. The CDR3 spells CASTRTPSGNTIYF. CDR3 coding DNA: TGTGCCAGCACCCGGACCCCCTCTGGAAACACCATATATTTT.

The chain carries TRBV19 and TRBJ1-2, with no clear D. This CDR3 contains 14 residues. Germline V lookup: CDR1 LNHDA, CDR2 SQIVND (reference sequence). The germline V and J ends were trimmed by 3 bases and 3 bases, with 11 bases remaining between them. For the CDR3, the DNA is TGTGCCAGTAGTATCCTGGCCACCGACTATGGCTACACCTTC. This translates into CASSILATDYGYTF.

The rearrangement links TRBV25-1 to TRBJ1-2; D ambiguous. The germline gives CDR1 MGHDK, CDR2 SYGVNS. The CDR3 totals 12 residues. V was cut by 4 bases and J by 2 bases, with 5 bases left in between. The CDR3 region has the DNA TGTGCCAGCAGTGCGACGAACTATGGCTACACCTTC. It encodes CASSATNYGYTF.

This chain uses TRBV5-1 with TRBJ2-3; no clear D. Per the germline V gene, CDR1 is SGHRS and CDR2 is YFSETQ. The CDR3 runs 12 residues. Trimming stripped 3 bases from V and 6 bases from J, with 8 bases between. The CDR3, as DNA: TGCGCCAGCAGCTCATATGCGGATACGCAGTATTTT. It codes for CASSSYADTQYF.

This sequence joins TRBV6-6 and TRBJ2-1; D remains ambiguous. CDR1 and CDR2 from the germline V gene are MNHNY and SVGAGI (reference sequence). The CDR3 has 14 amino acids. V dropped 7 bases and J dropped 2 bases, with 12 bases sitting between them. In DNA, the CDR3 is TGTGCCAGCACCGCTGGAATCGCCTACAATGAGCAGTTCTTC. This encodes CASTAGIAYNEQFF.

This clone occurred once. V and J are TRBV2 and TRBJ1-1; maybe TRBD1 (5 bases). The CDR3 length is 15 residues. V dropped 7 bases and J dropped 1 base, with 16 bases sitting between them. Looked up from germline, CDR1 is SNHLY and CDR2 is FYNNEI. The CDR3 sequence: CASTWRDGPNTEAFF. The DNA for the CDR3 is TGTGCCAGCACCTGGAGGGACGGACCGAACACTGAAGCTTTCTTT.

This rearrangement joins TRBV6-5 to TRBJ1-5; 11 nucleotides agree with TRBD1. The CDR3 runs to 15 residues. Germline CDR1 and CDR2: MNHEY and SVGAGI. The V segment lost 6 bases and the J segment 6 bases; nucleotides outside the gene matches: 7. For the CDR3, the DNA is TGTGCCAGCAGCCTCGGACAGGGGGCTTTTCAGCCCCAGCATTTT. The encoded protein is CASSLGQGAFQPQHF.

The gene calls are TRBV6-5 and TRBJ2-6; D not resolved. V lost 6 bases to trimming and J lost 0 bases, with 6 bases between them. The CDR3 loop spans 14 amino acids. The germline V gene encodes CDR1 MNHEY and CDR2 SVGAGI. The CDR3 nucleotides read TGTGCCAGCAGCGACCTCTCTGGGGCCAACGTCCTGACTTTC. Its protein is CASSDLSGANVLTF.

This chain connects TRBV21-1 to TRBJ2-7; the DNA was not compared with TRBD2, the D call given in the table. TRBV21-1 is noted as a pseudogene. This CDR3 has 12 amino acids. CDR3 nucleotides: TGTGCCAGCAGCCTTGGGGGGAACGAGCAGTACTTC. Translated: CASSLGGNEQYF.

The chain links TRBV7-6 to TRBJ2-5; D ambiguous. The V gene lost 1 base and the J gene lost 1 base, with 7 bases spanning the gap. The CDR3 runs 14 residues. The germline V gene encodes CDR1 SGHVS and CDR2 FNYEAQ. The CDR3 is CASSLVHTQETQYF. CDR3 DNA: TGTGCCAGCAGCTTAGTACATACCCAAGAGACCCAGTACTTC.

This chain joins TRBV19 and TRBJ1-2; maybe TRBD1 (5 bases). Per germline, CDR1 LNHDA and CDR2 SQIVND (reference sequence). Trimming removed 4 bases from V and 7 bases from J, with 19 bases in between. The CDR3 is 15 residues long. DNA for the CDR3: TGTGCCAGTAGTAGACCGGTGGGGCCCGTCGGTGGCTACACCTTC. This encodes CASSRPVGPVGGYTF.

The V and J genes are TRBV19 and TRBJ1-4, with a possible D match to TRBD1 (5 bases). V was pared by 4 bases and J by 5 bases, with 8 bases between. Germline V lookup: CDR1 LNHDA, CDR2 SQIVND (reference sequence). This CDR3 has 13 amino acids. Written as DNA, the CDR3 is TGTGCCAGTAGTACGCGACAGAATGAAAAACTGTTTTTT. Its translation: CASSTRQNEKLFF.

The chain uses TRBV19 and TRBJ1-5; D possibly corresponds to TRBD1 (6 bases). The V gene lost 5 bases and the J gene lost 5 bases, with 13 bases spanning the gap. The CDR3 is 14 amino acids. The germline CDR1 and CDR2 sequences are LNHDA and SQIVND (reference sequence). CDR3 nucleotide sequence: TGTGCCAGTAGTCTCCGACAGGAAGATCAGCCCCAGCATTTT. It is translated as CASSLRQEDQPQHF.

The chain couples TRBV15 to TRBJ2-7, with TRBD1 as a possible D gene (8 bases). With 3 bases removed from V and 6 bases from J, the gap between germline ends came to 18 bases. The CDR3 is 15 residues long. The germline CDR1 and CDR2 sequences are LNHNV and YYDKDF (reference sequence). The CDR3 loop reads CATSRGGTGATEQYF. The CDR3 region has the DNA TGTGCCACCAGCAGGGGGGGGACAGGTGCAACCGAGCAGTACTTC.

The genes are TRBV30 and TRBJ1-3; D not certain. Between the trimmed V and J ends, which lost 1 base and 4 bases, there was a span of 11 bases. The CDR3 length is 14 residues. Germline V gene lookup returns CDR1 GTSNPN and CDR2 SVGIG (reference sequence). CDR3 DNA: TGTGCCTGGAGTGGCAGCCAGAGGGGAAACACCATATATTTT. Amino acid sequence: CAWSGSQRGNTIYF.

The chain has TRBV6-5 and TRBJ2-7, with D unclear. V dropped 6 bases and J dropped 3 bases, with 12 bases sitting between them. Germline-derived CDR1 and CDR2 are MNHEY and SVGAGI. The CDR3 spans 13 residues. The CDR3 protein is CASSRKEFYEQYF. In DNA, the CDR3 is TGTGCCAGCAGCCGCAAGGAATTCTACGAGCAGTACTTC.

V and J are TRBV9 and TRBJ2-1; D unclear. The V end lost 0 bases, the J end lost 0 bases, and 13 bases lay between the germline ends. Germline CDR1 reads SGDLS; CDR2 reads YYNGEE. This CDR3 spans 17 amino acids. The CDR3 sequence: CASSVVAVGRSYNEQFF. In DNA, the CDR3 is TGTGCCAGCAGCGTAGTTGCGGTAGGACGCTCCTACAATGAGCAGTTCTTC.

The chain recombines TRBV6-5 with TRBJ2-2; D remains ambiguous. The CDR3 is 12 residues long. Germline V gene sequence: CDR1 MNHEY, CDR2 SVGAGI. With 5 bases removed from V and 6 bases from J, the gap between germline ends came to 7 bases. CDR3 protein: CASSRRPGELFF. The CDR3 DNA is TGTGCCAGCAGTCGACGTCCCGGGGAGCTGTTTTTT.